The text below deals with one T cell receptor (beta chain). This clonotype showed up just a few times. Its specific antigen is unknown. Per-base qualities were not stored, and no clone one base away is much larger. This specimen belongs to a study of post-analysis software for immune sequencing data (dated by TCRdb to 2013 to 2016). Regarding the study in general: Relapsing-remitting, secondary progressive and progressive-relapsing multiple sclerosis were recorded as disease courses, and subtype annotation was lacking for some patients. A subset of samples was prepared in parallel using single-end sample barcoding, then pooled and co-amplified after Illumina adapter ligation. The multiple sclerosis patient repertoires were compared with about a dozen previously published healthy control repertoires from donors aged roughly 6 to 27 years. Broad study findings and their caveats: The control group was slightly older than the multiple sclerosis patient group. Patients showed significantly higher frequencies than controls for a handful of TRBV segments, among them TRBV5-6, TRBV5-1 and TRBV20-1. Normalized Chao1 diversity was significantly lower in multiple sclerosis patients than controls, suggesting substantial peripheral T-cell clonal expansion. When samples were clustered directly using the F measure, samples prepared in the same batch co-clustered strongly, which prompted a batch-effect correction.

The method was PCR. The instrument was an Illumina HiSeq 2500. To reduce PCR and sequencing biases, unique molecular identifiers were incorporated into the TCR beta cDNA libraries. Per 1 to 10 million input T cells, roughly 500,000 cDNA molecules were obtained, such that each molecule approximated one T cell. The patient libraries were prepared and sequenced with the same protocol used for the earlier healthy control dataset. Within a given batch, samples were prepared together, multiplexed and sequenced on the same HiSeq lane. The original methods were these. Raw barcoded reads were processed with MIGEC, and single-read molecular identifier groups were discarded before consensus assembly and CDR3 extraction. VDJtools was used for post-analysis of the clonotype tables, and diversity was normalized by down-sampling every dataset to the size of the smallest sample. To correct batch-related cross-sample contamination, repertoire overlap clustering matched CDR3 amino acid sequences but not nucleotide sequences. Clones were called with MiXCR by TCRdb after fastp trimmed the public reads at Q25, and only in-frame beta chains were retained. Rows merge per CDR3 protein into single entries with the most common DNA and genes. In this record, the V and J calls reflect TCRdb's handling and not the investigators' own analysis. The sample profile shows roughly 800,000 distinct CDR3 sequences; 25% to 30% of them were found once. The ten biggest clones cover around 0.6% of the sample.

TCR beta repertoires were profiled from peripheral blood of approximately 13 young patients with multiple sclerosis to demonstrate the VDJtools post-analysis software. Multiple sclerosis patients were children and adolescents aged roughly 6 to 17 years. Reading from cysteine to phenylalanine, the CDR3 counts 16 amino acids. Only the CDR3 part of the read is kept: 48 bases, read in frame from the first base. V is cut back by 3 bases and J by 6 bases, with 7 bases in the junction unmatched. The germline V gene encodes CDR1 MDHEN and CDR2 SYDVKM. The rearrangement combines TRBV28 with TRBJ1-5; TRBD1 agrees with 11 junctional bases. The clonotype was recovered from a girl aged 5-17 years with multiple sclerosis. The sample comprised blood. The DNA reads TGTGCCAGCAGTTTGATTCGGACAGGGGGCTTTCAGCCCCAGCATTTT. Its protein reads: CASSLIRTGGFQPQHF.